The 10 T cell receptor beta chains in this list originate from one sample, sequenced in a study of T cell responses to AZD1222 COVID-19 vaccine. TCRdb's table, derived via immunoSEQ multiplex PCR, lists solely in-frame clones and lacks some. The profile shows 40,000 to 45,000 clones, around three quarters of them singletons. The sample consisted of peripheral blood, taken on day 0 of AZD1222 vaccination. The receptors were sampled from an adult in good health.

The chain recombines TRBV5-1 with TRBJ1-5; D not certain. V lost 4 bases, J lost 5 bases, and 10 bases lay in between. There are 13 residues in the CDR3. Germline values: CDR1 SGHRS, CDR2 YFSETQ. The CDR3 nucleotides read TGCGCCAGCAGCGCTCAACCTGATCAGCCCCAGCATTTT. The encoded protein is CASSAQPDQPQHF.

The sample holds a few counts of this clone. The chain recombines TRBV15 with TRBJ1-6; D gene uncertain. Germline lookup yields CDR1 LNHNV and CDR2 YYDKDF (reference sequence). Trimming cost V 2 bases and J 4 bases, with 6 bases left between them. This CDR3 spans 14 amino acids. CDR3 bases: TGTGCCACCAGCAGACAGGTTTATAATTCACCCCTCCACTTT. Residues: CATSRQVYNSPLHF.

V usage is TRBV18 and J usage is TRBJ2-2; 7 nucleotides agree with TRBD2. Germline V gene lookup returns CDR1 KGHSH and CDR2 LQKENI. V shed 6 bases and J 0 bases; nucleotides not matched to a gene: 7. This CDR3 has 16 amino acids. The CDR3 region is CASSPGLPANTGELFF. DNA for the CDR3: TGTGCCAGCTCCCCGGGACTACCAGCGAACACCGGGGAGCTGTTTTTT.

V is TRBV11-2 and J is TRBJ1-6; D unclear. Germline values: CDR1 SGHAT, CDR2 FQNNGV. With 4 bases removed from V and 10 bases from J, the gap between germline ends came to 11 bases. CDR3 length: 13 residues. DNA for the CDR3: TGTGCCAGCAGCTCGGAGAGGGAATCACCCCTCCACTTT. The encoded protein is CASSSERESPLHF.

The chain employs TRBV7-9 and TRBJ1-1, with D hard to call. In germline, CDR1 is SEHNR, CDR2 FQNEAQ (reference sequence). This CDR3 spans 10 amino acids. Trimming took off 5 bases at V and 4 bases at J, with 2 bases between the two ends. Written as DNA, the CDR3 is TGTGCCAGCAGCGGCACTGAAGCTTTCTTT. Translating gives CASSGTEAFF.

This clone was detected only once. A junction boundary mismatches the germline segment, possibly from a read error. The V and J genes are TRBV7-8 and TRBJ1-2; D ambiguous. The CDR3 is 11 residues long. Germline V gives CDR1 SGHVS, CDR2 FQNEAQ. CDR3 DNA sequence: TGTGCCAGCAGCTTAGAGGAGTCAGTGGCCTTC. Encoded protein: CASSLEESVAF.

V gene TRBV6-5 combines with J gene TRBJ1-4; D unresolved. Germline CDR1 is MNHEY and CDR2 is SVGAGI. Trimming removed 6 bases at V and 8 bases at J, with 13 bases between. This CDR3 is 13 amino acids long. This CDR3 is CASRGIIGEKLFF. For the CDR3, the DNA is TGTGCCAGCAGGGGTATCATTGGGGAAAAACTGTTTTTT.

The chain links TRBV6-5 to TRBJ2-7; D possibly matches TRBD1 or TRBD2 (6 bases each). Germline V gene lookup returns CDR1 MNHEY and CDR2 SVGAGI. V lost 2 bases and J 5 bases, leaving 10 bases between the germline ends. The CDR3 loop spans 13 amino acids. CDR3 residues: CASSYGGLDEQYF. The CDR3 DNA is TGTGCCAGCAGTTACGGGGGGCTTGACGAGCAGTACTTC.

The gene calls are TRBV14 and TRBJ1-4, with 8 bases identical to TRBD1. Germline loops: CDR1 SGHDN, CDR2 FVKESK. The ends lost 4 bases at V and 7 bases at J; junction bases unmatched: 8. CDR3 length: 15 amino acids. CDR3 in amino acids: CASSRRARGREKLFF. Written as DNA, the CDR3 is TGTGCCAGCAGCCGGAGGGCCAGGGGGCGTGAAAAACTGTTTTTT.

The chain couples TRBV7-9 to TRBJ1-2; D is ambiguous. With 1 base removed from V and 6 bases from J, the gap between germline ends came to 9 bases. The CDR3 contains 13 residues. Germline V gene data show CDR1 as SEHNR and CDR2 as FQNEAQ (reference sequence). The CDR3 DNA is TGTGCCAGCAGCTTAGGGGATGTCGATGGCTACACCTTC. Its translation: CASSLGDVDGYTF.